This is a list of T cell receptor beta chains from one sample in a study of post-analysis software for immune sequencing data. TCRdb re-called the PCR reads through MiXCR, storing one row per CDR3 protein. The table shows around 260,000 distinct CDR3 sequences, with approximately 34% occurring only once. Input material: blood. These receptors came from a girl aged 10 to 17 with multiple sclerosis. The CDR3 runs from the conserved cysteine through the conserved F or W. A D gene is named only where the DNA matches it firmly. The size field is filled for only some rows; it gives once, few, many or a size class.

clone_size j_call v_call d_call cdr3_aa cdr3_nt
- TRBJ2-2 TRBV2 TRBD2 CASSALAGGSPNTGELFF TGTGCCAGCAGTGCCCTAGCGGGAGGGTCACCGAACACCGGGGAGCTGTTTTTT
few TRBJ2-7 TRBV5-1 - CASSLAATAYEQYF TGCGCCAGCAGCTTGGCCGCGACAGCCTACGAGCAGTACTTC
many TRBJ1-2 TRBV20-1 - CSARGPVYGYTF TGCAGTGCTAGAGGGCCCGTCTATGGCTACACCTTC
many TRBJ2-7 TRBV2 TRBD1 CASSPDRGEAQYF TGTGCCAGCAGTCCTGACAGGGGAGAAGCGCAGTACTTC
- TRBJ2-2 TRBV5-6 - CASSFGTTGTGELFF TGTGCCAGCAGCTTTGGGACAACTGGGACCGGGGAGCTGTTTTTT
- TRBJ1-1 TRBV30 - CAWTPGGTEAFF TGTGCCTGGACCCCTGGGGGTACTGAAGCTTTCTTT
many TRBJ2-3 TRBV15 TRBD1 CATSTQGGTDTQYF TGTGCCACCAGCACACAGGGGGGCACAGATACGCAGTATTTT
- TRBJ2-1 TRBV25-1 - CASRGGSADLWSSYNEQFF TGTGCCAGCAGGGGGGGAAGCGCGGACCTTTGGAGCTCCTACAATGAGCAGTTCTTC
- TRBJ2-5 TRBV10-3 - CAISEIQETQYF TGTGCCATCAGTGAGATCCAAGAGACCCAGTACTTC
- TRBJ2-5 TRBV20-1 TRBD2 CARGPSGRTYRETQYF TGCGCCCGTGGACCCAGCGGGAGGACTTACCGAGAGACCCAGTACTTC
many TRBJ2-3 TRBV10-3 - CAISRGTSTDTQYF TGTGCCATCAGCAGGGGCACCAGCACAGATACGCAGTATTTT
- TRBJ2-5 TRBV4-1 - CASSQDWVPKETQYF TGCGCCAGCAGCCAGGATTGGGTCCCTAAAGAGACCCAGTACTTC
- TRBJ2-5 TRBV7-6 - CASSSLGRQETQYF TGTGCCAGCAGCTCCCTTGGCAGACAAGAGACCCAGTACTTC
many TRBJ1-5 TRBV5-1 - CASSLFGEGNQPQHF TGCGCCAGCAGCTTGTTCGGGGAGGGCAATCAGCCCCAGCATTTT
many TRBJ1-5 TRBV12-3/TRBV12-4 - CASSSPPRVQPQHF TGTGCCAGCAGTTCCCCCCCGCGGGTTCAGCCCCAGCATTTT
once TRBJ2-1 TRBV10-3 - CAMWDGGILYNEQFF TGTGCCATGTGGGATGGAGGGATACTTTACAATGAGCAGTTCTTC
- TRBJ1-5 TRBV28 - CASSHQVYSNQPQHF TGTGCCAGCAGTCATCAGGTTTATAGCAATCAGCCCCAGCATTTT
few TRBJ1-1 TRBV20-1 - CSASRHPNTEAFF TGCAGTGCTAGCAGACACCCGAACACTGAAGCTTTCTTT
- TRBJ1-1 TRBV7-9 - CANRNYTEAFF TGTGCCAACAGAAATTACACTGAAGCTTTCTTT
few TRBJ2-5 TRBV6-5 - CASSSLGQWGSQTQYF TGTGCCAGCAGTTCCCTTGGACAGTGGGGGAGTCAGACCCAGTACTTC
few TRBJ1-4 TRBV20-1 TRBD1 CSARDLQTGVNEKLFF TGCAGTGCTAGAGATCTCCAGACAGGGGTTAATGAAAAACTGTTTTTT
many TRBJ2-5 TRBV5-1 - CASSFESEGETQYF TGCGCCAGCAGCTTCGAGTCGGAGGGAGAGACCCAGTACTTC
- TRBJ2-5 TRBV20-1 - CSASLIGGGRLSETQYF TGCAGTGCTAGTCTCATAGGAGGGGGGCGCCTTTCAGAGACCCAGTACTTC
many TRBJ2-2 TRBV7-9 - CASSLAVELFF TGTGCCAGCAGCTTAGCGGTGGAGCTGTTTTTT
- TRBJ2-1 TRBV7-3 - CASSLGGANNEQFF TGTGCCAGCAGCTTAGGGGGCGCAAACAATGAGCAGTTCTTC
many TRBJ1-1 TRBV15 - CATSAGVEAFF TGTGCCACCAGCGCGGGAGTCGAAGCTTTCTTT
many TRBJ1-1 TRBV29-1 - CSVARGSATEAFF TGCAGCGTAGCCCGCGGCAGCGCAACTGAAGCTTTCTTT
few TRBJ2-5 TRBV14 - CASSRRYGETQYF TGTGCCAGCAGCCGGCGCTACGGGGAGACCCAGTACTTC
- TRBJ1-2 TRBV24-1 - CATPGRWSFYDGYTF TGTGCCACCCCGGGACGATGGTCCTTCTACGATGGCTACACCTTC
- TRBJ2-3 TRBV12-3/TRBV12-4 - CASSPSTDAEYF TGTGCCAGCAGTCCGAGCACAGATGCGGAGTATTTT
- TRBJ1-1 TRBV20-1 TRBD1 CSARGGTGPTEAFF TGCAGTGCTAGAGGGGGGACAGGGCCCACTGAAGCTTTCTTT
many TRBJ2-5 TRBV28 - CASIPWGGETQYF TGTGCCAGCATTCCCTGGGGAGGAGAGACCCAGTACTTC
- TRBJ2-3 TRBV5-1 - CASSLAAAASADTQYF TGCGCCAGCAGCTTGGCCGCGGCAGCTAGCGCAGATACGCAGTATTTT
- TRBJ2-3 TRBV7-8 - CASSLLLRATDTQYF TGTGCCAGCAGCCTGCTTCTGCGGGCTACAGATACGCAGTATTTT
- TRBJ1-1 TRBV12-3/TRBV12-4 - CASTSGIRVAEAFF TGTGCCAGCACTTCGGGGATCAGGGTCGCTGAAGCTTTCTTT
- TRBJ2-5 TRBV6-2/TRBV6-3 TRBD1 CASSYFGTGTETQYF TGTGCCAGCAGTTACTTCGGGACAGGGACAGAGACCCAGTACTTC
many TRBJ1-4 TRBV12-3/TRBV12-4 - CASTRGANEKLFF TGTGCCAGCACTCGGGGGGCTAATGAAAAACTGTTTTTT
- TRBJ1-2 TRBV7-2 - CASSLFGSNYGYTF TGTGCCAGCAGCTTATTCGGCAGTAACTATGGCTACACCTTC
few TRBJ2-5 TRBV27 - CASSWIGQGQETQYF TGTGCCAGCAGTTGGATAGGACAAGGCCAAGAGACCCAGTACTTC
- TRBJ2-4 TRBV20-1 - CSAGAGRGKNIQYF TGCAGTGCGGGAGCGGGCCGTGGTAAAAACATTCAGTACTTC
once TRBJ2-2 TRBV29-1 TRBD2 CSARTSLASGELFF TGCAGCGCCCGGACTAGTTTAGCCTCCGGGGAGCTGTTTTTT
- TRBJ1-1 TRBV28 - CASSLAGVGRGGTEAFF TGTGCCAGCAGTTTAGCGGGGGTTGGCAGGGGAGGCACTGAAGCTTTCTTT